A single sample gave rise to the 3 T cell receptor beta chains below, sequenced in a study of blood T cell repertoires in COVID-19. Sequencing used immunoSEQ multiplex PCR; TCRdb keeps in-frame clones, though not all of them. The sample records about 100,000 clones, about 90% being singletons. Sequences were obtained from peripheral blood. These receptors all come from a man in his fifties with acute or convalescent COVID-19.

The chain employs TRBV7-6 and TRBJ2-7, with 14 bases identical to TRBD2. Germline values: CDR1 SGHVS, CDR2 FNYEAQ. This CDR3 region has 18 residues. Trimming removed 5 bases from V and 0 bases from J; junction bases left unmatched: 9. CDR3 DNA sequence: TGTGCCAGCAGCCATGGACTAGCGGGGGGCACTACCTCCTACGAGCAGTACTTC. Translated, it gives CASSHGLAGGTTSYEQYF. Looking up the rest from reference TRBV7-6 and TRBJ2-7 gives the full variable domain: GAGVSQSPRYKVTKRGQDVALRCDPISGHVSLYWYRQALGQGPEFLTYFNYEAQQDKSGLPNDRFSAERPEGSISTLTIQRTEQRDSAMYRCASSHGLAGGTTSYEQYFGPGTRLTVT.

The gene calls are TRBV4-1 and TRBJ1-1; possibly TRBD1 for D (5 bases). Germline V gene data show CDR1 as MGHRA and CDR2 as YSYEKL. The CDR3 extends over 16 amino acids. V lost 4 bases and J 0 bases, leaving 15 bases between the germline ends. Here the CDR3 DNA reads TGCGCCAGCAGCCTGGCGGGGGGAAGTATGAACACTGAAGCTTTCTTT. As protein: CASSLAGGSMNTEAFF.

This chain links TRBV5-4 with TRBJ2-2, with TRBD2 identical over 10 bases. Germline V gene sequence: CDR1 SGHNT, CDR2 YYREEE (reference sequence). The CDR3 runs to 16 residues. The junction had 5 bases not matched to a gene; V was cut back by 1 base and J by 5 bases. As DNA, the CDR3 is TGTGCCAGCAGCTTGATAGCGGGGGGAAGAACCGGGGAGCTGTTTTTT. It codes for CASSLIAGGRTGELFF.